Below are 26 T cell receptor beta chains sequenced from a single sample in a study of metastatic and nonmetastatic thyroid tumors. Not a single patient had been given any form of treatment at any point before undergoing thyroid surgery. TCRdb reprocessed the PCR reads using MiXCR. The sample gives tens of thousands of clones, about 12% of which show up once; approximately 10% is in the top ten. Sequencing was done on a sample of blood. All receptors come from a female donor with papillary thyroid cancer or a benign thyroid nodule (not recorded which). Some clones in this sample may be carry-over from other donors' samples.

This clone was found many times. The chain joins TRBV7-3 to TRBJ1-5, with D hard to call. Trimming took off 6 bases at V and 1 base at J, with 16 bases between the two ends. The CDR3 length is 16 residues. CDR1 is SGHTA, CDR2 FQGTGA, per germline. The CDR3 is CASRPTGKSSNQPQHF. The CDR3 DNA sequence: TGTGCCAGCAGACCAACGGGAAAATCGAGCAATCAGCCCCAGCATTTT.

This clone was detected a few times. The CDR3 DNA reads TGTGCCAGCAGCCTCAACAGGGTTTCCTATGGCTACACCTTC. This translates into CASSLNRVSYGYTF. J is TRBJ1-2 and V is TRBV12-3 or TRBV12-4, with a weak D call TRBD1 (6 bases). The CDR3 contains 14 residues. V was clipped by 6 bases and J by 4 bases, with 15 bases between them.

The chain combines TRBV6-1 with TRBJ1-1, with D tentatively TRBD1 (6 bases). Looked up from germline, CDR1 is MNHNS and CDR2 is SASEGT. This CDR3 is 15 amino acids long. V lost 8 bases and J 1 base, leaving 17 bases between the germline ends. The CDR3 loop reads CASCMAGAPNTEAFF. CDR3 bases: TGTGCCAGCTGTATGGCAGGGGCCCCGAACACTGAAGCTTTCTTT.

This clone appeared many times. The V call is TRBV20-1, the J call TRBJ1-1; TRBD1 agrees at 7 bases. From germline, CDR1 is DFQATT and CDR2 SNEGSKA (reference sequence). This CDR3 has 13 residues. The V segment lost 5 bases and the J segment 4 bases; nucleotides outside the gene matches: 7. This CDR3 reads CSAPRQGGTEAFF. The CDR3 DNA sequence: TGCAGTGCTCCCCGACAGGGAGGCACTGAAGCTTTCTTT.

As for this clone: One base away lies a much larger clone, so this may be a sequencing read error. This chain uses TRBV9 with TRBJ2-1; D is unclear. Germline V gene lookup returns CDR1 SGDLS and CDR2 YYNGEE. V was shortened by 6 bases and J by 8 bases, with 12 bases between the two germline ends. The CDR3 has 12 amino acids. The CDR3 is CASIPQADEQFF. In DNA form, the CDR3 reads TGTGCCAGCATCCCCCAAGCAGATGAGCAGTTCTTC. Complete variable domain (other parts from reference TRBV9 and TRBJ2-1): DSGVTQTPKHLITATGQRVTLRCSPRSGDLSVYWYQQSLDQGLQFLIQYYNGEERAKGNILERFSAQQFPDLHSELNLSSLELGDSALYFCASIPQADEQFFGPGTRLTVL.

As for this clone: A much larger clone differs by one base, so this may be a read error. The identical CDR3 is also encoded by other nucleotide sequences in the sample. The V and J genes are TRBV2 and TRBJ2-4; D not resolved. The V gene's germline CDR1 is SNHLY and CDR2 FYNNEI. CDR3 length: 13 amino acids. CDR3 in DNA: TGTGCAAGCAGTGCTTTAGCCAAAAACATTCAGTACTTC. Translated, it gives CASSALAKNIQYF.

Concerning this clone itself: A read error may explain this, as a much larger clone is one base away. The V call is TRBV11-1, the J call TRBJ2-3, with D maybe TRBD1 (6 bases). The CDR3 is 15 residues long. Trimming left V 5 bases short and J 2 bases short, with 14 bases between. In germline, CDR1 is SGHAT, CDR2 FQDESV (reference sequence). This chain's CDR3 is CASSIRRQDTDTQYF. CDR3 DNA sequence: TGTGCCAGCAGCATTAGACGACAGGACACAGATACGCAGTATTTT. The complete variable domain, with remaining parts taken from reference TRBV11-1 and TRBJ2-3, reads EAEVAQSPRYKITEKSQAVAFWCDPISGHATLYWYRQILGQGPELLVQFQDESVVDDSQLPKDRFSAERLKGVDSTLKIQPAELGDSAMYLCASSIRRQDTDTQYFGPGTRLTVL.

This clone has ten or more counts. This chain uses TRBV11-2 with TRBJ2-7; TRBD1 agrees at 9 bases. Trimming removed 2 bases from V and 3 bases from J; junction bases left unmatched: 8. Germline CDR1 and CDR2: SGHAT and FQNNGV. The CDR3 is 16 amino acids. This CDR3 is CASSLSETGGVYEQYF. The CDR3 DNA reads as TGTGCCAGCAGCTTATCTGAGACAGGGGGTGTCTACGAGCAGTACTTC.

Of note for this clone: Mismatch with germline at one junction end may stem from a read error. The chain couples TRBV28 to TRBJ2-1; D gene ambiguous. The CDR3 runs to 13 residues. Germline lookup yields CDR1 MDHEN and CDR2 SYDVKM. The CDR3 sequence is CASIFSLYNEHFF. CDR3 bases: TGTGCCAGCATTTTTTCCCTCTACAATGAGCATTTCTTC. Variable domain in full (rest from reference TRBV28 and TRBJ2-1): DVKVTQSSRYLVKRTGEKVFLECVQDMDHENMFWYRQDPGLGLRLIYFSYDVKMKEKGDIPEGYSVSREKKERFSLILESASTNQTSMYLCASIFSLYNEHFFGPGTRLTVL.

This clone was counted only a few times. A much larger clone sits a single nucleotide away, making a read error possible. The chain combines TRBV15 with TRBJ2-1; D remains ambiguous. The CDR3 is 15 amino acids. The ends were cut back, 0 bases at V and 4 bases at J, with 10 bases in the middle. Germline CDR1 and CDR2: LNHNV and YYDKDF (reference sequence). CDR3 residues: CATSRDQVAYNEQFF. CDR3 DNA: TGTGCCACCAGCAGAGATCAGGTGGCTTACAATGAGCAGTTCTTC.

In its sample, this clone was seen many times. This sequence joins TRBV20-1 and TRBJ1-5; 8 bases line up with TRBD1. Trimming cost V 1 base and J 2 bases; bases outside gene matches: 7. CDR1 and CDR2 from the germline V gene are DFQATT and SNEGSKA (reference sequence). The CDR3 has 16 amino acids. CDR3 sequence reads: CSARGPGGWGNQPQHF. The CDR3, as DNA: TGCAGTGCTAGAGGCCCAGGGGGCTGGGGCAATCAGCCCCAGCATTTT.

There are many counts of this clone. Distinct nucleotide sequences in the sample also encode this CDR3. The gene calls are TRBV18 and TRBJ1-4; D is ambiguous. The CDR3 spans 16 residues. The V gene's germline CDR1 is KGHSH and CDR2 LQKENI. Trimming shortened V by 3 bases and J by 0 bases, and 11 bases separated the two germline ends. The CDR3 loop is CASSPERGTTNEKLFF. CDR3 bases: TGTGCCAGCTCACCCGAACGGGGAACAACTAATGAAAAACTGTTTTTT.

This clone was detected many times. Written as DNA, the CDR3 is TGCAGTGCTAGACCGGGACAGTCCTCCCAAGAGACCCAGTACTTC. Its protein is CSARPGQSSQETQYF. The V call is TRBV20-1, the J call TRBJ2-5; TRBD1 aligns across 7 bases. This CDR3 has 15 residues. V lost 2 bases, J lost 1 base, and 7 bases stayed unmatched. CDR1 and CDR2 from the germline V gene are DFQATT and SNEGSKA (reference sequence).

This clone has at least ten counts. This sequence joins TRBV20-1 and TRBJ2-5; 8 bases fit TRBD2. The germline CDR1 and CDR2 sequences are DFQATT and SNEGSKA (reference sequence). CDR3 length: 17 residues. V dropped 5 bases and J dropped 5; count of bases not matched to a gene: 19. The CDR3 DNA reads TGCAGTGCTCGAAGGATTGGTAGGGCGGGAGGATCGGAGACCCAGTACTTC. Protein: CSARRIGRAGGSETQYF.

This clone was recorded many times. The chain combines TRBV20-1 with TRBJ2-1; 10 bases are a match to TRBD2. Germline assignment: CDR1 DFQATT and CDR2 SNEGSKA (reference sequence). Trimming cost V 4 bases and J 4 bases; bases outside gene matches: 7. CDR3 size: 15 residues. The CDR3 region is CSATDSGRSYNEQFF. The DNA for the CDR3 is TGCAGTGCTACTGATAGCGGGAGGTCATACAATGAGCAGTTCTTC.

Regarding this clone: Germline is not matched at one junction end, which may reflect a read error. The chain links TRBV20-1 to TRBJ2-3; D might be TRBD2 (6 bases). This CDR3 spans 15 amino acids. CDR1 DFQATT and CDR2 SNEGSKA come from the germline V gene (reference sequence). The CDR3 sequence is CSASRISGAADTQYF. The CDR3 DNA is TGCAGTGCTAGTCGTATTTCGGGAGCGGCAGATACACAGTATTTT.

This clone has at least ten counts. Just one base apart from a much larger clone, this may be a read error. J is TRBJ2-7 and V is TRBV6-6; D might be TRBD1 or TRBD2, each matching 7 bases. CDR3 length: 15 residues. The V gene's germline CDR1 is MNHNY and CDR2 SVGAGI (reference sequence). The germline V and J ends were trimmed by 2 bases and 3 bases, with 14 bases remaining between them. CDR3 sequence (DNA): TGTGCCAGCAGTTACCCAACAGGGGAGGGCTACGAGCAGTACTTC. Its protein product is CASSYPTGEGYEQYF.

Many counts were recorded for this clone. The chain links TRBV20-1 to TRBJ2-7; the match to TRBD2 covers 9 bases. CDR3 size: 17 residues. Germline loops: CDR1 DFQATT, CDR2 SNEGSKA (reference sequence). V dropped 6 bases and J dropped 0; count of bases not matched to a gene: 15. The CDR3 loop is CSARIVTSGSDSYEQYF. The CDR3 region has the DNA TGCAGTGCCCGAATCGTGACTAGCGGCTCGGACTCCTACGAGCAGTACTTC.

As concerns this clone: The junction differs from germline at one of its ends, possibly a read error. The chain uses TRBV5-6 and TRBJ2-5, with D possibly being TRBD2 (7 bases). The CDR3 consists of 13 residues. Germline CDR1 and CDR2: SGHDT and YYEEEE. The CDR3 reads CASSLVGGETKYF. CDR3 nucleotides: TGTGCCAGCAGCTTGGTAGGGGGGGAGACCAAGTACTTC.

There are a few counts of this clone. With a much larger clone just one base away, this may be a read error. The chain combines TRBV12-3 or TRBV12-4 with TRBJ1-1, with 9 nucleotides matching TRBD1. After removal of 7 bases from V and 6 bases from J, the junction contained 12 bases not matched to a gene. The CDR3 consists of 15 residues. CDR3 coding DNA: TGTGCCAGCATACGCCCGGGACAGGGAATTGCTGAAGCTTTCTTT. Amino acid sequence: CASIRPGQGIAEAFF.

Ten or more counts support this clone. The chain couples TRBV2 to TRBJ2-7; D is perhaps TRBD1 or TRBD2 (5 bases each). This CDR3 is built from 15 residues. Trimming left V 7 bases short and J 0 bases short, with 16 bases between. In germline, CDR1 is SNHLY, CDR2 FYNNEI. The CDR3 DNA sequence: TGTGCCAGCATCCAGACTACAGGCTTCTCCTACGAGCAGTACTTC. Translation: CASIQTTGFSYEQYF.

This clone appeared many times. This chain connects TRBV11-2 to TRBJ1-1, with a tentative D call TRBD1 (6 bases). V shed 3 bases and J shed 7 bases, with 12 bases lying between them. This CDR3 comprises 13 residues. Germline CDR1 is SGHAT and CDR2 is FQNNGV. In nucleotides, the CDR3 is TGTGCCAGCAGCTTCGGGGGCCGGAGTGAAGCTTTCTTT. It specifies CASSFGGRSEAFF.

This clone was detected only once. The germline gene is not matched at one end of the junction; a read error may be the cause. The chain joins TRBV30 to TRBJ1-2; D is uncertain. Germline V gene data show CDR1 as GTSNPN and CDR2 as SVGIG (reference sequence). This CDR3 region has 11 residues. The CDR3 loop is CACSVQCDHTF. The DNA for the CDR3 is TGTGCCTGTAGTGTACAGTGTGACCACACCTTC.

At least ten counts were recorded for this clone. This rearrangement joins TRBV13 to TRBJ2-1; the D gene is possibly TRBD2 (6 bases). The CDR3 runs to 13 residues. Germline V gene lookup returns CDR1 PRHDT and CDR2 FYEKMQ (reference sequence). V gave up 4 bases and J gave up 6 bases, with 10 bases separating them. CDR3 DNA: TGTGCCAGCAGCTCGCAGACTAGCAATGAGCAGTTCTTC. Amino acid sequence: CASSSQTSNEQFF.

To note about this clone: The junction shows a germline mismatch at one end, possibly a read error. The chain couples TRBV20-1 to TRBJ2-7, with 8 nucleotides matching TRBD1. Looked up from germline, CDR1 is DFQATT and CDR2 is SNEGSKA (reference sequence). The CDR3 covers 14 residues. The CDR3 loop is CSARDARGLNEQYF. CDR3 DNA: TGCAGCGCTAGAGATGCCAGGGGGCTAAACGAGCAGTACTTC.

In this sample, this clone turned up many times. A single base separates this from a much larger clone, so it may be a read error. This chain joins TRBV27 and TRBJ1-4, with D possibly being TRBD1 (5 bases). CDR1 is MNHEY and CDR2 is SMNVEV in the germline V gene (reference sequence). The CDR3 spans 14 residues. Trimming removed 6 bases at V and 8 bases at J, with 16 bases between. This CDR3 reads CASSLPQGGEKLFF. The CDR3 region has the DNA TGTGCCAGCAGCCTCCCCCAGGGAGGCGAAAAACTGTTTTTT.